What follows are 23 T cell receptor beta chains derived from one specimen sequenced in a study of cytotoxic CD8 clonotypes in ibrutinib-treated CLL (dated by TCRdb to about 2021). Library construction relied on the immunoSEQ multiplex PCR assay. As stored in TCRdb, this immuneACCESS dataset retains in-frame rearrangements with V and J assigned. A fraction of the clones does not appear; measured against another copy, unresolved V genes explain less than half of the discrepancy, and the remainder lacks a known reason. Present in this sample are about 50,000 clones, approximately 87% of which were seen just once. 20% of the sample comes from the top ten. In the paper's terms, the time point label means: approximately 25 months on ibrutinib. The source was PBMCs, collected after 24 months of ibrutinib treatment. The source of these receptors is a human donor with chronic lymphocytic leukemia.

The rearrangement uses TRBV28 and TRBJ2-5; D is possibly TRBD1 (6 bases). CDR1 MDHEN and CDR2 SYDVKM come from the germline V gene. The V and J ends lost 5 bases and 5 bases respectively, with 27 bases between them. This CDR3 is 18 amino acids long. The CDR3 here is CASSPWTETAKRGETQYF. CDR3 coding DNA: TGTGCCAGCAGTCCGTGGACAGAAACAGCGAAAAGGGGGGAGACCCAGTACTTC.

The V and J genes are TRBV6-6 and TRBJ2-7, with 10 bases fitting TRBD2. In germline, CDR1 is MNHNY, CDR2 SVGAGI (reference sequence). The ends lost 5 bases at V and 6 bases at J; junction bases unmatched: 10. The CDR3 sequence is 15 residues long. The CDR3 loop is CASSQRTSGVSEQYF. The CDR3, as DNA: TGTGCCAGCAGTCAAAGGACTAGCGGTGTTTCCGAGCAGTACTTC.

Here the CDR3 DNA reads TGCGCCAGCAGCCCGGGACAGGGGAGGGAGACCCAGTACTTC. Translation: CASSPGQGRETQYF. The chain recombines TRBV5-1 with TRBJ2-5; TRBD1 agrees at 10 bases. The ends lost 4 bases at V and 5 bases at J; junction bases unmatched: 5. Germline loops: CDR1 SGHRS, CDR2 YFSETQ. The CDR3 contains 14 residues. The complete variable domain, with remaining parts taken from reference TRBV5-1 and TRBJ2-5, reads KAGVTQTPRYLIKTRGQQVTLSCSPISGHRSVSWYQQTPGQGLQFLFEYFSETQRNKGNFPGRFSGRQFSNSRSEMNVSTLELGDSALYLCASSPGQGRETQYFGPGTRLLVL.

The CDR3 is CASSLGTGQAGSGELFF. CDR3 bases: TGTGCCAGCAGTTTAGGAACCGGACAGGCGGGTTCCGGGGAGCTGTTTTTT. The chain employs TRBV27 and TRBJ2-2; 7 nucleotides match TRBD1. The CDR3 length is 17 residues. Looked up from germline, CDR1 is MNHEY and CDR2 is SMNVEV (reference sequence). V was clipped by 2 bases and J by 6 bases; unmatched bases: 12.

Remarks on this clone: One junction end does not reproduce the germline sequence, and a read error may be involved. The rearrangement uses TRBV7-9 and TRBJ2-5, with 7 bases aligning to TRBD2. The CDR3 extends over 8 amino acids. Germline CDR1 reads SEHNR; CDR2 reads FQNEAQ (reference sequence). The CDR3 protein is CASSRGDF. CDR3 bases: TGTGCCAGCAGCCGGGGGGACTTC.

V gene TRBV11-2 combines with J gene TRBJ1-2; 8 bases match TRBD1. The CDR3 is made up of 15 amino acids. Germline CDR1 and CDR2: SGHAT and FQNNGV. With V trimmed by 5 bases and J by 4 bases, 9 bases remained unmatched. CDR3 nucleotides: TGTGCCAGCAGCCCGGACAGGGTATTTAGCTATGGCTACACCTTC. This gives the protein CASSPDRVFSYGYTF.

The chain carries TRBV5-1 and TRBJ1-5; tentative D call: TRBD1 (5 bases). Trimming removed 0 bases from V and 6 bases from J, with 10 bases in between. This CDR3 has 14 residues. Per the germline V gene, CDR1 is SGHRS and CDR2 is YFSETQ. The CDR3 DNA reads as TGCGCCAGCAGCTTGGAGCAGGGAGGTCAGCCCCAGCATTTT. It encodes CASSLEQGGQPQHF.

This clone showed up just once. The V call is TRBV9, the J call TRBJ2-1; D might be TRBD1 (5 bases). Germline V CDR1 and CDR2: SGDLS, YYNGEE. V shed 4 bases and J shed 6 bases, with 17 bases lying between them. The CDR3 length is 15 residues. The CDR3 region is CASSQGTLKGNEQFF. The DNA for the CDR3 is TGTGCCAGCAGCCAGGGAACTCTTAAGGGCAATGAGCAGTTCTTC.

The rearrangement links TRBV9 to TRBJ1-4, with TRBD1 matching 10 bases. The V segment lost 2 bases and the J segment 3 bases; nucleotides outside the gene matches: 1. There are 15 residues in the CDR3. Germline V gene sequence: CDR1 SGDLS, CDR2 YYNGEE. The CDR3 DNA sequence: TGTGCCAGCAGCGTCGACAGGGGGCCTAATGAAAAACTGTTTTTT. It yields the protein CASSVDRGPNEKLFF.

The chain uses TRBV11-2 and TRBJ1-4, with TRBD1 matching 7 bases. The CDR3 loop spans 15 amino acids. In germline, CDR1 is SGHAT, CDR2 FQNNGV. V lost 5 bases and J lost 7; bases outside the gene matches: 10. The CDR3 nucleotides are TGTGCCAGCAGCCCGACAGGGTCTTGGGGTGAAAAACTGTTTTTT. The encoded protein is CASSPTGSWGEKLFF.

This rearrangement joins TRBV5-1 to TRBJ2-5; no clear D gene. Germline-derived CDR1 and CDR2 are SGHRS and YFSETQ. The CDR3 contains 13 residues. Deletions cut 4 bases from V and 1 base from J, with 8 bases between. CDR3 sequence reads: CASSLYTQETQYF. The CDR3 DNA reads TGCGCCAGCAGCCTTTACACCCAAGAGACCCAGTACTTC.

The chain joins TRBV7-2 to TRBJ2-5, with a weak D call TRBD1 (6 bases). The CDR3 contains 17 residues. Germline V lookup: CDR1 SGHTA, CDR2 FQGNSA. Trimming took off 8 bases at V and 2 bases at J, with 24 bases between the two ends. Here the CDR3 reads CASSKQGTGGSQETQYF. CDR3 bases: TGTGCCAGCTCGAAGCAGGGGACGGGTGGTTCACAAGAGACCCAGTACTTC.

The chain has TRBV27 and TRBJ1-1, with D possibly matching TRBD1 (5 bases). Germline CDR1 reads MNHEY; CDR2 reads SMNVEV (reference sequence). Deletions cut 8 bases from V and 1 base from J, with 11 bases between. The CDR3 sequence is 13 residues long. CDR3 coding DNA: TGTGCCAGCTTGGGACGCCGGAACACTGAAGCTTTCTTT. As protein: CASLGRRNTEAFF.

The chain recombines TRBV11-2 with TRBJ1-4; D remains unclear. The CDR3 consists of 12 residues. The V gene's germline CDR1 is SGHAT and CDR2 FQNNGV. The V end was cut by 5 bases, the J end by 5 bases, with 6 bases between. CDR3: CASSGRNEKLFF. DNA of the CDR3: TGTGCCAGCAGCGGGCGGAATGAAAAACTGTTTTTT. Complete variable domain (other parts from reference TRBV11-2 and TRBJ1-4): EAGVAQSPRYKIIEKRQSVAFWCNPISGHATLYWYQQILGQGPKLLIQFQNNGVVDDSQLPKDRFSAERLKGVDSTLKIQPAKLEDSAVYLCASSGRNEKLFFGSGTQLSVL.

This chain uses TRBV5-4 with TRBJ2-3; D gene uncertain. The CDR3 length is 12 residues. From germline, CDR1 is SGHNT and CDR2 YYREEE (reference sequence). V was shortened by 2 bases and J by 0 bases, with 1 base between the two germline ends. This CDR3 is CASSLSTDTQYF. In DNA form, the CDR3 reads TGTGCCAGCAGCTTAAGCACAGATACGCAGTATTTT.

The rearrangement joins TRBV9 to TRBJ2-1, with D unresolved. The CDR3 sequence is 17 residues long. CDR1 is SGDLS and CDR2 is YYNGEE in the germline V gene. V lost 0 bases to trimming and J lost 0 bases, with 13 bases between them. CDR3 region: CASSVATGSSSYNEQFF. The CDR3, as DNA: TGTGCCAGCAGCGTAGCAACGGGTTCTAGCTCCTACAATGAGCAGTTCTTC. Complete variable domain (other parts from reference TRBV9 and TRBJ2-1): DSGVTQTPKHLITATGQRVTLRCSPRSGDLSVYWYQQSLDQGLQFLIQYYNGEERAKGNILERFSAQQFPDLHSELNLSSLELGDSALYFCASSVATGSSSYNEQFFGPGTRLTVL.

The genes are TRBV5-4 and TRBJ2-1; no definite D call. The CDR3 extends over 16 amino acids. In germline, CDR1 is SGHNT, CDR2 YYREEE (reference sequence). V was trimmed by 0 bases and J by 0 bases, leaving 10 bases between them. The CDR3 region is CASSLDPPGSYNEQFF. The CDR3, as DNA: TGTGCCAGCAGCTTGGATCCGCCTGGCTCCTACAATGAGCAGTTCTTC.

This clone turned up a few times. V gene TRBV23-1 combines with J gene TRBJ2-1; TRBD1 matches at 10 bases. TRBV23-1 is an ORF, and what it does is uncertain. The CDR3 covers 16 residues. J lost 7 bases, V lost 2 bases, and 8 bases had no gene match. The CDR3 region is CASSQPWGQGRNEQFF. As DNA, the CDR3 is TGCGCCAGCAGTCAACCCTGGGGACAGGGGCGAAATGAGCAGTTCTTC.

This clone occurred once. The CDR3 region has the DNA TGTGCCACCGAAGGTAGGGTAGCAGATACGCAGTATTTT. Translated: CATEGRVADTQYF. The rearrangement uses TRBV6-1 and TRBJ2-3, with no clear D. The CDR3 totals 13 residues. V gave up 10 bases and J gave up 4 bases, with 15 bases separating them. CDR1 MNHNS and CDR2 SASEGT come from the germline V gene.

This clone turned up a few times. The V call is TRBV5-8, the J call TRBJ2-2; 7 bases line up with TRBD1. J gave up 6 bases and V 4 bases, and 9 bases lay outside the gene matches. Germline values: CDR1 SGHTS, CDR2 YDEGEE. The CDR3 has 15 residues. CDR3: CASSGGQWKSGELFF. The CDR3 coding sequence is TGTGCCAGCAGCGGGGGACAGTGGAAGTCCGGGGAGCTGTTTTTT.

The chain couples TRBV7-9 to TRBJ1-3; perhaps TRBD1 as D (5 bases). V shed 5 bases and J shed 0 bases, with 23 bases lying between them. Germline V gene data show CDR1 as SEHNR and CDR2 as FQNEAQ (reference sequence). This CDR3 region has 19 residues. The chain's CDR3 is CASSPFPGLGTASGNTIYF. CDR3 sequence (DNA): TGTGCCAGCAGCCCATTCCCCGGGCTCGGGACTGCCTCTGGAAACACCATATATTTT.

This clone was counted between two and nine times. This chain connects TRBV7-2 to TRBJ2-3; D might be TRBD2 (5 bases). Germline assignment: CDR1 SGHTA and CDR2 FQGNSA. The CDR3 runs to 15 residues. The V end was cut by 5 bases, the J end by 3 bases, with 15 bases between. The CDR3 sequence: CASSNLAMSTDTQYF. CDR3 DNA: TGTGCCAGCAGCAATCTAGCTATGTCAACAGATACGCAGTATTTT.

V is TRBV5-1 and J is TRBJ2-1, with 7 bases aligning to TRBD2. The CDR3 extends over 14 amino acids. Trimming took 7 bases from V and 1 from J; bases not matched to a gene: 5. Germline lookup yields CDR1 SGHRS and CDR2 YFSETQ. DNA of the CDR3: TGCGCCAGCGGAGGACTAGAATCCTACAATGAGCAGTTCTTC. Its protein product is CASGGLESYNEQFF.